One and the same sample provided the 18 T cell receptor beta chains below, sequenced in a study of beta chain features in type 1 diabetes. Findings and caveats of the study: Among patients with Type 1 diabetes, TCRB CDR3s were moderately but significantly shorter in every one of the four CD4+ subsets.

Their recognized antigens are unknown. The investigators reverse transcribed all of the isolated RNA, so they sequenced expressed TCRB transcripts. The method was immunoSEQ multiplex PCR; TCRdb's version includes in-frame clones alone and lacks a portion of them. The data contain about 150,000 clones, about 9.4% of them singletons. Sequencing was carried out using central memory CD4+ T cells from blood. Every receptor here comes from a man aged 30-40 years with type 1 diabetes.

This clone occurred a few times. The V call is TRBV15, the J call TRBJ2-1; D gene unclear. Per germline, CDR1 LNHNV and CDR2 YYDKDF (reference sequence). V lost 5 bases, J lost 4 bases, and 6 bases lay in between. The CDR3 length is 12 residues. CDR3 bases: TGTGCCACCAGCGTCGGGTACAATGAGCAGTTCTTC. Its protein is CATSVGYNEQFF. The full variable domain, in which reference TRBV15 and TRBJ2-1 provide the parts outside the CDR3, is DAMVIQNPRYQVTQFGKPVTLSCSQTLNHNVMYWYQQKSSQAPKLLFHYYDKDFNNEADTPDNFQSRRPNTSFCFLDIRSPGLGDTAMYLCATSVGYNEQFFGPGTRLTVL.

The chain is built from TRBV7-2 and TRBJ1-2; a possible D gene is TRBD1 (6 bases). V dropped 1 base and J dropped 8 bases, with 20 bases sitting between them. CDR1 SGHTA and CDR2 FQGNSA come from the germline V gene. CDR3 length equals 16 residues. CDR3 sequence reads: CASSLGGLAYLYGYTF. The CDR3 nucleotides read TGTGCCAGCAGCTTAGGGGGGCTTGCCTATCTTTACGGCTACACCTTC.

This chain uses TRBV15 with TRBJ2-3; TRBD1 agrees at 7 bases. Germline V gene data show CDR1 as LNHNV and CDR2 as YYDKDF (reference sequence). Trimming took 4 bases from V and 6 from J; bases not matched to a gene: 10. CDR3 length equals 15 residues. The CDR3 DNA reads TGTGCCACCAGCACCTACAGGGGTTTAGGGGATACGCAGTATTTT. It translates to CATSTYRGLGDTQYF.

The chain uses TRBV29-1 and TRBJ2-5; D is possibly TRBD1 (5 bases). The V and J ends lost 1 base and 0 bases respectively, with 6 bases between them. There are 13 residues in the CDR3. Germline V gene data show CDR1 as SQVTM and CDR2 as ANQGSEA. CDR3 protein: CSVEGQYQETQYF. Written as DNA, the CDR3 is TGCAGCGTTGAAGGACAGTACCAAGAGACCCAGTACTTC. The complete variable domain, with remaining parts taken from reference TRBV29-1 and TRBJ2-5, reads SAVISQKPSRDICQRGTSLTIQCQVDSQVTMMFWYRQQPGQSLTLIATANQGSEATYESGFVIDKFPISRPNLTFSTLTVSNMSPEDSSIYLCSVEGQYQETQYFGPGTRLLVL.

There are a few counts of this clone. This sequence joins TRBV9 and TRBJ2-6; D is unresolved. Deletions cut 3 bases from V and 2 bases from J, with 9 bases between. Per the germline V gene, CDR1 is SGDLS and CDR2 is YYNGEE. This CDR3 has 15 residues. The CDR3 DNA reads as TGTGCCAGCAGCGGCCGACAACCTGGGGCCAACGTCCTGACTTTC. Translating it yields CASSGRQPGANVLTF.

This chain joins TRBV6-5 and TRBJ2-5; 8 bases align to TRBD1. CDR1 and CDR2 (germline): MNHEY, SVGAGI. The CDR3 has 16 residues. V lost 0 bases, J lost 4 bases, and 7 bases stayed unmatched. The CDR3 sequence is CASSYSRTGYRETQYF. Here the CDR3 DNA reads TGTGCCAGCAGTTACTCCCGGACAGGGTATCGAGAGACCCAGTACTTC.

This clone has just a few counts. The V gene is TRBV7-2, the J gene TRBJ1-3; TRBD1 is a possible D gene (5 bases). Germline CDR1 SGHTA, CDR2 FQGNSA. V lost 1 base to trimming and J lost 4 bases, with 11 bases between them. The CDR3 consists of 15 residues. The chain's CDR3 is CASSLVAGLGNTIYF. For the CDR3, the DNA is TGTGCCAGCAGCTTAGTAGCAGGGCTCGGAAACACCATATATTTT.

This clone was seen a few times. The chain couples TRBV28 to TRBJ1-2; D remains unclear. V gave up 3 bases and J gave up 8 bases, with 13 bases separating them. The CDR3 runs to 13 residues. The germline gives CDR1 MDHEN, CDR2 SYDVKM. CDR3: CASSLGGFGGYTF. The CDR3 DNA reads TGTGCCAGCAGTTTGGGAGGGTTTGGGGGCTACACCTTC.

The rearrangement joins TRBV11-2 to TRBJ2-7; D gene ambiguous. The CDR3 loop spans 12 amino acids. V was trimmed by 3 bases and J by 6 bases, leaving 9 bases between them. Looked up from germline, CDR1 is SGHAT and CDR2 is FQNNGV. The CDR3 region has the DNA TGTGCCAGCAGCTTCACAGAATCCGAGCAGTACTTC. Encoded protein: CASSFTESEQYF.

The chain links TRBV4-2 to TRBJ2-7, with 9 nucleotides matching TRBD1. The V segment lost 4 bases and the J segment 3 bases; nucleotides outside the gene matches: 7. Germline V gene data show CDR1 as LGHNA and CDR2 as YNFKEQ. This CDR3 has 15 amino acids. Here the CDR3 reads CASSRPGQGGYEQYF. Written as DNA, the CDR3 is TGTGCCAGCAGCCGACCGGGACAGGGAGGCTACGAGCAGTACTTC.

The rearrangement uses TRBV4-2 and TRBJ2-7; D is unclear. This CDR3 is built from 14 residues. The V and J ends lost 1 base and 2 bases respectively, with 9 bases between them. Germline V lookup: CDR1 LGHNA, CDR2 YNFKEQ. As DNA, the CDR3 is TGTGCCAGCAGCCAAGCCACTACCGCCTACGAGCAGTACTTC. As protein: CASSQATTAYEQYF.

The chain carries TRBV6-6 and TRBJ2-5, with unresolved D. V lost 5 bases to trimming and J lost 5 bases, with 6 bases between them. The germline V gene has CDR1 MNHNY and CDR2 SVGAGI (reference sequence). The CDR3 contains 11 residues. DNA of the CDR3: TGTGCCAGCAGTCCTAGGGAGACCCAGTACTTC. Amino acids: CASSPRETQYF.

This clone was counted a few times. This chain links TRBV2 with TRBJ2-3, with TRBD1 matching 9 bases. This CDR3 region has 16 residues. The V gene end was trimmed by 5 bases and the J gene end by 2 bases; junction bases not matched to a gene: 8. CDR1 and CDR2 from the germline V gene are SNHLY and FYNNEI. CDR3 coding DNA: TGTGCCAGCAGTCAACTTGGGACAGGGATCACAGATACGCAGTATTTT. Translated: CASSQLGTGITDTQYF.

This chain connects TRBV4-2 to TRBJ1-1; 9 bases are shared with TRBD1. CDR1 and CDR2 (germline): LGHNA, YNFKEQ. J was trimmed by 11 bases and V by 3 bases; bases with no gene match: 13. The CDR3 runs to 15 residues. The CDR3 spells CASSQDTQGASGAFF. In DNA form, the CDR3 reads TGTGCCAGCAGCCAGGATACACAGGGGGCCTCGGGGGCTTTCTTT.

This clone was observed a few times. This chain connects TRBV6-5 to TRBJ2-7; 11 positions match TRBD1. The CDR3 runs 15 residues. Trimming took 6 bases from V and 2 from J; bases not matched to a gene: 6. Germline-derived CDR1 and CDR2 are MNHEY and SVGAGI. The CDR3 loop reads CASSRSDRGPYEQYF. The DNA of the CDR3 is TGTGCCAGCAGCCGGTCGGACAGGGGGCCCTACGAGCAGTACTTC.

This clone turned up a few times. The CDR3 DNA reads as TGTGCCAGCAGCTTAAGGGACAGCCCAGACTACGAGCAGTACTTC. It translates to CASSLRDSPDYEQYF. J is TRBJ2-7 and V is TRBV7-2, with 7 bases matching TRBD1. Trimming took 2 bases from V and 3 from J; bases not matched to a gene: 7. Germline-derived CDR1 and CDR2 are SGHTA and FQGNSA. The CDR3 has 15 residues.

This CDR3 is CASSLPQNTEAFF. The DNA for the CDR3 is TGCGCCAGCAGCTTACCACAGAACACTGAAGCTTTCTTT. The chain employs TRBV5-1 and TRBJ1-1; D unresolved. The CDR3 is made up of 13 amino acids. The germline CDR1 and CDR2 sequences are SGHRS and YFSETQ. Between the trimmed V and J ends, which lost 2 bases and 1 base, there was a span of 6 bases. The entire variable domain, with the rest obtained from reference TRBV5-1 and TRBJ1-1, is as follows: KAGVTQTPRYLIKTRGQQVTLSCSPISGHRSVSWYQQTPGQGLQFLFEYFSETQRNKGNFPGRFSGRQFSNSRSEMNVSTLELGDSALYLCASSLPQNTEAFFGQGTRLTVV.

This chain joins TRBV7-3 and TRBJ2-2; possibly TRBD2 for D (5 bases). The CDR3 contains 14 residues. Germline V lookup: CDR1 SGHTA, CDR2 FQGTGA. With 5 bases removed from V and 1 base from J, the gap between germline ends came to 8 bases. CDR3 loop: CASSAGGNTGELFF. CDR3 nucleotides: TGTGCCAGCAGCGCCGGAGGGAACACCGGGGAGCTGTTTTTT.